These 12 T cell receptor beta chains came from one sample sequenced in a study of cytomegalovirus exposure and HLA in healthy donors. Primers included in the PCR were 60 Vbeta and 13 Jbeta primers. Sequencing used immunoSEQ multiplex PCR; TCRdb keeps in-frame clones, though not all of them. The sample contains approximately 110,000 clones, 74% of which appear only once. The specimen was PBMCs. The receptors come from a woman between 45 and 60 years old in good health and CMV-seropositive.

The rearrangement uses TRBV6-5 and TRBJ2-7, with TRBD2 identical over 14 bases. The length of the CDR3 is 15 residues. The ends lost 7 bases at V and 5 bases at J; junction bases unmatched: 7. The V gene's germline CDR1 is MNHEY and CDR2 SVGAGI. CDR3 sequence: CASNRLAGGQNEQYF. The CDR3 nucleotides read TGTGCCAGCAACAGACTAGCGGGGGGGCAAAACGAGCAGTACTTC.

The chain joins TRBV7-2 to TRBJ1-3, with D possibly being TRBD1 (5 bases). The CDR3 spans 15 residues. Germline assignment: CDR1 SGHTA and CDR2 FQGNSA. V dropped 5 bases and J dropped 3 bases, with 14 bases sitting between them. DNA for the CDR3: TGTGCCAGCAGCCCATCCGGGGGGTATGGAAACACCATATATTTT. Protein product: CASSPSGGYGNTIYF.

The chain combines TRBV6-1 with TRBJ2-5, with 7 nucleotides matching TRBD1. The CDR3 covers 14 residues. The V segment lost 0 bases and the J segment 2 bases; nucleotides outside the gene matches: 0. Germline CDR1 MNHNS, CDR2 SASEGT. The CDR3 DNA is TGTGCCAGCAGTGAAGCACAGGGGCAAGAGACCCAGTACTTC. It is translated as CASSEAQGQETQYF.

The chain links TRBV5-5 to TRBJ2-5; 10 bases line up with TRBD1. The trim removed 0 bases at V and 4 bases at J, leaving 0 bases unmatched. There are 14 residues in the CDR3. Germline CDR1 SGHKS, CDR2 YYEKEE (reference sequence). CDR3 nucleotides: TGTGCCAGCAGCTTGGGGGACAGGGGAGAGACCCAGTACTTC. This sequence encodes CASSLGDRGETQYF. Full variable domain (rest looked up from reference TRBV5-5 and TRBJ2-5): DAGVTQSPTHLIKTRGQQVTLRCSPISGHKSVSWYQQVLGQGPQFIFQYYEKEERGRGNFPDRFSARQFPNYSSELNVNALLLGDSALYLCASSLGDRGETQYFGPGTRLLVL.

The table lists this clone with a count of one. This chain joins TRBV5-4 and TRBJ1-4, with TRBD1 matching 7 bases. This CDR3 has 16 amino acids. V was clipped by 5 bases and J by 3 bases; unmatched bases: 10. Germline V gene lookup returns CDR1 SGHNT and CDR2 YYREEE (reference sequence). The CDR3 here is CASSVKTGAPNEKLFF. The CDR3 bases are TGTGCCAGCAGTGTTAAAACAGGGGCTCCTAATGAAAAACTGTTTTTT.

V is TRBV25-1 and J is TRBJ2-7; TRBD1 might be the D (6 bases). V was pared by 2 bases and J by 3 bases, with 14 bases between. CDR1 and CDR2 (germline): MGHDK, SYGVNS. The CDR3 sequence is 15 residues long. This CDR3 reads CASSEKQGWVYEQYF. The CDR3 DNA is TGTGCCAGCAGTGAAAAACAGGGATGGGTCTACGAGCAGTACTTC.

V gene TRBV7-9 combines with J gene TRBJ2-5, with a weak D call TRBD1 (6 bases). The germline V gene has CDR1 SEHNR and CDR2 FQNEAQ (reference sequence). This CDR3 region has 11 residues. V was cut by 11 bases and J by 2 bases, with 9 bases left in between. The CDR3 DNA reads TGTGCCGGACAGAGTCAAGAGACCCAGTACTTC. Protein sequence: CAGQSQETQYF.

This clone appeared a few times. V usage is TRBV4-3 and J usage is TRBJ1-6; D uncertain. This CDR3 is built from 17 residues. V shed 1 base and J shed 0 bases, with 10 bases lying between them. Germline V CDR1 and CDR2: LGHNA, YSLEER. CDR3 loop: CASSQGMKSSYNSPLHF. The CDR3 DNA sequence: TGCGCCAGCAGCCAAGGAATGAAGAGCTCCTATAATTCACCCCTCCACTTT.

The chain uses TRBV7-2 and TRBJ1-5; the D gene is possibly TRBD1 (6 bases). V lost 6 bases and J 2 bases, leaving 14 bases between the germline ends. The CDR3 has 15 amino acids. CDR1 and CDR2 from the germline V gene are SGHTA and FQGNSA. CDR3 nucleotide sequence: TGTGCCAGCAGAGGGTTTGCAGGGGGCAATCAGCCCCAGCATTTT. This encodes CASRGFAGGNQPQHF.

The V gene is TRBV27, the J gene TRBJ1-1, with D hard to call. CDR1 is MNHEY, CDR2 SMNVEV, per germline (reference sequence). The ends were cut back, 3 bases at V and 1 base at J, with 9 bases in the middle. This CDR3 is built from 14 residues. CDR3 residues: CASSFGVGNTEAFF. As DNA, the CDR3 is TGTGCCAGCAGTTTCGGGGTGGGGAACACTGAAGCTTTCTTT.

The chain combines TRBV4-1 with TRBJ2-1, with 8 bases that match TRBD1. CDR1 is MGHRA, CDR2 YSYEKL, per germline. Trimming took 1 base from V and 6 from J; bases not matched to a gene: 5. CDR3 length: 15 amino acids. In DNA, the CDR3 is TGCGCCAGCAGCCAAGGCCAGGGGGCTTCCAATGAGCAGTTCTTC. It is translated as CASSQGQGASNEQFF.

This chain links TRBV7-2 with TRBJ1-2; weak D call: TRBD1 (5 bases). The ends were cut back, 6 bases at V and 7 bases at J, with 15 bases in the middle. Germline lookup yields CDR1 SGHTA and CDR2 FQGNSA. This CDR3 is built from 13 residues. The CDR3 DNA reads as TGTGCCAGCAGTTGGGGGGTTTGGCGTGGCTACACCTTC. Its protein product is CASSWGVWRGYTF.